These T cell receptor beta chains were read from a single sample in a study of T cells after posttransplantation cyclophosphamide. The protocol was immunoSEQ multiplex PCR, while the TCRdb copy is restricted to in-frame clones and leaves out a portion. Of several thousand clones in the sample, roughly 82% were seen once. The sequenced sample was PBMCs, obtained after an allogeneic stem cell transplant with a calcineurin inhibitor and methotrexate. All receptors derive from a male patient between 40 and 50 years old who received an allogeneic stem cell transplant from an unrelated donor, was CMV-positive, and had chronic GVHD only. Some T cells may have originated in the graft donor. Each CDR3 is given with its conserved first and last residue. D genes are given only for firm matches. Expanded clones get a size class; other rows say once, few or many, or leave the size out.

J: TRBJ1-1; size: NA; V: TRBV2; D: NA; CDR3: CATSVHVATMNTEAFF; DNA: TGTGCCACCTCAGTCCACGTAGCCACCATGAACACTGAAGCTTTCTTT
J: TRBJ2-1; size: NA; V: TRBV18; D: NA; CDR3: CASSPQARNEQFF; DNA: TGTGCCAGCTCACCTCAGGCTCGCAATGAGCAGTTCTTC
J: TRBJ2-7; size: NA; V: TRBV18; D: TRBD1; CDR3: CASSPARDRASYEQYF; DNA: TGTGCCAGCTCACCAGCCCGGGACAGGGCATCCTACGAGCAGTACTTC
J: TRBJ2-7; size: NA; V: TRBV19; D: NA; CDR3: CASSRGHYYEQYF; DNA: TGTGCCAGTAGCAGGGGTCATTACTACGAGCAGTACTTC
J: TRBJ2-7; size: medium-sized; V: TRBV21-1; D: NA; CDR3: CASSKGLGRAREQYF; DNA: TGTGCCAGCAGCAAAGGTCTCGGCAGGGCGAGGGAGCAGTACTTC
J: TRBJ1-4; size: NA; V: TRBV2; D: NA; CDR3: CASSDTGTNEKLFF; DNA: TGTGCCAGCAGTGATACAGGGACTAATGAAAAACTGTTTTTT
J: TRBJ1-2; size: NA; V: TRBV6-6; D: TRBD1; CDR3: CASSSQGASYGYTF; DNA: TGTGCCAGCAGTTCACAGGGGGCTTCATATGGCTACACCTTC
J: TRBJ1-2; size: NA; V: TRBV29-1; D: NA; CDR3: CSAQGRGLPNYGYTF; DNA: TGCAGCGCCCAAGGGAGGGGCCTACCTAACTATGGCTACACCTTC
J: TRBJ1-1; size: NA; V: TRBV4-3; D: TRBD1; CDR3: CASSQAVTGGFEAFF; DNA: TGCGCCAGCAGCCAAGCCGTGACAGGGGGTTTTGAAGCTTTCTTT
J: TRBJ1-1; size: once; V: TRBV4-2; D: NA; CDR3: CASSQEAISGKPAEAFF; DNA: TGTGCCAGCAGCCAAGAGGCAATATCCGGGAAGCCAGCTGAAGCTTTCTTT
J: TRBJ1-5; size: NA; V: TRBV27; D: NA; CDR3: CASSTSGQPQHF; DNA: TGTGCCAGCAGCACCAGCGGACAGCCCCAGCATTTT
J: TRBJ2-7; size: NA; V: TRBV4-3; D: TRBD1; CDR3: CASSQERQGAYYEQYF; DNA: TGCGCCAGCAGCCAAGAGCGCCAGGGGGCTTACTACGAGCAGTACTTC
J: TRBJ1-5; size: NA; V: TRBV2; D: TRBD1; CDR3: CASSPGQGAVQPQHF; DNA: TGTGCCAGCAGTCCAGGGCAGGGGGCAGTTCAGCCCCAGCATTTT
J: TRBJ2-7; size: once; V: TRBV5-1; D: TRBD1; CDR3: CASSLDTGALYEQYF; DNA: TGCGCCAGCAGCTTGGACACAGGGGCCCTTTACGAGCAGTACTTC
J: TRBJ2-2; size: NA; V: TRBV5-6; D: NA; CDR3: CASSLLGTSNTGELFF; DNA: TGTGCCAGCAGCTTGCTTGGGACTTCGAACACCGGGGAGCTGTTTTTT
J: TRBJ2-3; size: NA; V: TRBV19; D: TRBD2; CDR3: CASSITTSGSTDTQYF; DNA: TGTGCCAGTAGTATAACGACTAGCGGTAGCACAGATACGCAGTATTTT
J: TRBJ2-2; size: NA; V: TRBV4-1; D: NA; CDR3: CASSQRNSNTGELFF; DNA: TGCGCCAGCAGCCAACGAAATAGTAACACCGGGGAGCTGTTTTTT
J: TRBJ1-5; size: NA; V: TRBV9; D: NA; CDR3: CASSVAPGYQPQHF; DNA: TGTGCCAGCAGCGTAGCTCCAGGGTACCAGCCCCAGCATTTT
J: TRBJ2-7; size: NA; V: TRBV6-1; D: TRBD2; CDR3: CASSETGGGDEQYF; DNA: TGTGCCAGCAGTGAAACGGGGGGAGGAGACGAGCAGTACTTC
J: TRBJ2-1; size: NA; V: TRBV2; D: NA; CDR3: CASPRGHRVNEQFF; DNA: TGTGCCAGCCCAAGGGGACACAGGGTAAATGAGCAGTTCTTC
J: TRBJ2-5; size: once; V: TRBV5-4; D: NA; CDR3: CASSLGGGTYQETQYF; DNA: TGTGCCAGCAGCTTGGGTGGAGGGACTTACCAAGAGACCCAGTACTTC
J: TRBJ2-7; size: NA; V: TRBV27; D: TRBD1; CDR3: CASSNAPAGGYEQYF; DNA: TGTGCCAGCAGTAATGCCCCGGCAGGGGGCTACGAGCAGTACTTC
J: TRBJ1-1; size: NA; V: TRBV13; D: TRBD1; CDR3: CASSFRWTGDTEAFF; DNA: TGTGCCAGCAGCTTTCGCTGGACAGGGGACACTGAAGCTTTCTTT
J: TRBJ2-7; size: NA; V: TRBV19; D: NA; CDR3: CASSAPDSYYEQYF; DNA: TGTGCCAGTAGTGCACCGGACAGTTACTACGAGCAGTACTTC
J: TRBJ2-2; size: NA; V: TRBV6-5; D: NA; CDR3: CASSYKAGETGELFF; DNA: TGTGCCAGCAGTTACAAGGCAGGGGAAACCGGGGAGCTGTTTTTT
J: TRBJ2-1; size: NA; V: TRBV2; D: TRBD2; CDR3: CASTEGSGRDEQFF; DNA: TGTGCCAGCACCGAGGGTAGCGGGAGAGATGAGCAGTTCTTC
J: TRBJ1-1; size: once; V: TRBV5-4; D: NA; CDR3: CASSLGIQNTEAFF; DNA: TGTGCCAGCAGCTTGGGAATACAGAACACTGAAGCTTTCTTT
J: TRBJ2-5; size: NA; V: TRBV27; D: NA; CDR3: CASSQRDFPKETQYF; DNA: TGTGCCAGCAGCCAGAGGGACTTCCCGAAGGAGACCCAGTACTTC
J: TRBJ1-6; size: NA; V: TRBV4-3; D: NA; CDR3: CASSQENGSPLHF; DNA: TGCGCCAGCAGCCAAGAAAACGGTTCACCCCTCCACTTT
J: TRBJ1-2; size: NA; V: TRBV18; D: NA; CDR3: CASSPPAGNYGYTF; DNA: TGTGCCAGCTCACCACCGGCGGGCAACTATGGCTACACCTTC
J: TRBJ2-7; size: NA; V: TRBV30; D: TRBD2; CDR3: CAWSPGTSGRAWEQYF; DNA: TGTGCCTGGAGTCCTGGGACTAGCGGGAGGGCCTGGGAGCAGTACTTC
J: TRBJ1-2; size: NA; V: TRBV5-1; D: NA; CDR3: CASSFSGGGDYGYTF; DNA: TGCGCCAGCAGCTTTTCGGGTGGAGGCGACTATGGCTACACCTTC
J: TRBJ1-2; size: NA; V: TRBV29-1; D: NA; CDR3: CSVVSWGGHYTF; DNA: TGCAGCGTTGTCAGTTGGGGGGGCCACTACACCTTC
J: TRBJ2-7; size: NA; V: TRBV2; D: TRBD2; CDR3: CASGGRGGYEQYF; DNA: TGTGCCAGTGGGGGGAGGGGTGGGTACGAGCAGTACTTC
J: TRBJ2-3; size: once; V: TRBV11-1; D: TRBD2; CDR3: CASSLGGGLFTDTQYF; DNA: TGTGCCAGCAGCTTAGGCGGGGGACTCTTCACAGATACGCAGTATTTT
J: TRBJ2-7; size: NA; V: TRBV2; D: TRBD1; CDR3: CASTLGRGNHEQYF; DNA: TGTGCCAGCACCCTGGGCAGGGGGAACCACGAGCAGTACTTC
J: TRBJ2-7; size: NA; V: TRBV7-8; D: TRBD2; CDR3: CASSSGLAGRPSYEQYF; DNA: TGTGCCAGCAGCTCGGGACTAGCGGGAAGGCCCTCCTACGAGCAGTACTTC
J: TRBJ2-5; size: NA; V: TRBV6-1; D: TRBD1; CDR3: CASSETGVETQYF; DNA: TGTGCCAGCAGTGAGACAGGGGTGGAGACCCAGTACTTC
J: TRBJ2-5; size: NA; V: TRBV10-1; D: TRBD2; CDR3: CASSELSRLAGGETQYF; DNA: TGCGCCAGCAGTGAGCTGAGCCGGCTAGCGGGAGGAGAGACCCAGTACTTC
J: TRBJ1-1; size: NA; V: TRBV9; D: NA; CDR3: CASSVLGEGTEAFF; DNA: TGTGCCAGCAGCGTTTTAGGGGAGGGCACTGAAGCTTTCTTT
J: TRBJ1-2; size: NA; V: TRBV18; D: NA; CDR3: CASSPLPGLSNYGYTF; DNA: TGTGCCAGCTCACCACTGCCAGGACTTTCTAACTATGGCTACACCTTC
J: TRBJ2-7; size: NA; V: TRBV10-3; D: NA; CDR3: CAIRNPGSNYEQYF; DNA: TGTGCCATCCGCAATCCCGGGAGCAACTACGAGCAGTACTTC
J: TRBJ2-7; size: NA; V: TRBV4-2; D: TRBD1; CDR3: CASSRTGGRDEQYF; DNA: TGTGCCAGCAGCCGGACAGGGGGCAGGGACGAGCAGTACTTC
J: TRBJ2-1; size: NA; V: TRBV27; D: NA; CDR3: CASSLSRRNEQFF; DNA: TGTGCCAGCAGTTTATCGCGGAGGAATGAGCAGTTCTTC
J: TRBJ1-2; size: few; V: TRBV27; D: NA; CDR3: CASSLSENYGYTF; DNA: TGTGCCAGCAGTTTATCCGAGAACTATGGCTACACCTTC
J: TRBJ2-3; size: NA; V: TRBV5-1; D: TRBD2; CDR3: CASSNGLAGEDTQYF; DNA: TGCGCCAGCAGCAATGGCCTAGCGGGAGAGGATACGCAGTATTTT
J: TRBJ1-3; size: NA; V: TRBV7-9; D: NA; CDR3: CASSLDPGAGNTIYF; DNA: TGTGCCAGCAGCTTAGACCCAGGGGCTGGAAACACCATATATTTT
J: TRBJ1-5; size: NA; V: TRBV30; D: NA; CDR3: CAWSQGKGQPQHF; DNA: TGTGCCTGGAGCCAGGGGAAGGGTCAGCCCCAGCATTTT
J: TRBJ1-3; size: NA; V: TRBV6-6; D: TRBD1; CDR3: CASSPWTGTSGNTIYF; DNA: TGTGCCAGCAGTCCCTGGACAGGGACGTCTGGAAACACCATATATTTT
J: TRBJ2-3; size: once; V: TRBV30; D: NA; CDR3: CAFQGGGRTDTQYF; DNA: TGTGCCTTTCAAGGAGGTGGAAGGACAGATACGCAGTATTTT
J: TRBJ2-1; size: NA; V: TRBV4-3; D: NA; CDR3: CASSQDSGSHNEQFF; DNA: TGCGCCAGCAGCCAAGATTCAGGGTCCCACAATGAGCAGTTCTTC